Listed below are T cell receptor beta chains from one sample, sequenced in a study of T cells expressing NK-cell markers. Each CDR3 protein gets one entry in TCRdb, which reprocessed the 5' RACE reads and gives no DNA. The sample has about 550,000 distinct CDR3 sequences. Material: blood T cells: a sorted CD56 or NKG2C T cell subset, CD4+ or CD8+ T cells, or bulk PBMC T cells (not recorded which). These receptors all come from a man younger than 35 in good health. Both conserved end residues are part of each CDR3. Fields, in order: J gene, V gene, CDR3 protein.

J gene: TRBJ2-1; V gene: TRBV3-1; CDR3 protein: CASSQVLKNEQFF
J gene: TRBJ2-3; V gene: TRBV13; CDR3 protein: CASSDHRGDTQYF
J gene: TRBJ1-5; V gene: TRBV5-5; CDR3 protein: CASSSTGGASNQPQHF
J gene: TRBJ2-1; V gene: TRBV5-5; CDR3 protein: CASSPWTGLDSEQFF
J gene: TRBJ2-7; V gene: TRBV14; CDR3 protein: CASSQDFNEQYF
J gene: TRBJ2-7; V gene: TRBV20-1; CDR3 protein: CSARDSPGGGDEQYF
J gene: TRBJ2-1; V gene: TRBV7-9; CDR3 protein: CARDREGLGEQFF
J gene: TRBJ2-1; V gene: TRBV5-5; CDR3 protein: CASSREILEAKFF
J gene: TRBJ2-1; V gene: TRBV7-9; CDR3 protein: CASSFPGRRGNEQFF
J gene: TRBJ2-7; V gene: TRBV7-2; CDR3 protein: CASSLLRSNEQYF
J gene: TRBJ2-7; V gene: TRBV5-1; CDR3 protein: CASSGALAGEYEQYF
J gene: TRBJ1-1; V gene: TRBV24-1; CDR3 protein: CATREKLGRGTEAFF
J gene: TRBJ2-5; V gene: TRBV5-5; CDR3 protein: CASSFGPMKTQYF
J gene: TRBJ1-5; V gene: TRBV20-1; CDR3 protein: CSATMSGMDNQPQHF
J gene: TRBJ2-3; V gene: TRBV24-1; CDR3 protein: CATGPLAGSTDTQYF
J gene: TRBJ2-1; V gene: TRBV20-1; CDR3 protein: CSALPGLAHNEQFF
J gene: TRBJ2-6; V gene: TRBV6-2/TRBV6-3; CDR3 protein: CASSRTGGAAGANVLTF
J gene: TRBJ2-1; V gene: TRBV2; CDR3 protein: CATLGGARYNEQFF
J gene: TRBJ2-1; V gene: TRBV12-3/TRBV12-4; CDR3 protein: CASSGPSYNEQFF
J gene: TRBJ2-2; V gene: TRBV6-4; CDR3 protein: CASRKESHTGELFF
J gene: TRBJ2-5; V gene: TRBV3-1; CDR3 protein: CASSRGTFGETQYF
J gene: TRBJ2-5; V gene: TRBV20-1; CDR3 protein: CSARDIFRGRETQYF
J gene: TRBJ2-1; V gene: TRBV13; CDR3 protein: CASSSGLDEQFF
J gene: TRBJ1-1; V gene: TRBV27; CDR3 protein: CASSYGRANTEAFF
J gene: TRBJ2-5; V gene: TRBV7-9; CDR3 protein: CASSSSGTQETQYF
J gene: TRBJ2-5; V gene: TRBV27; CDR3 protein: CASSLRTSGRAIWGTQYF
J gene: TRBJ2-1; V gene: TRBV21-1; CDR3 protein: CASSKAPLVQQFF
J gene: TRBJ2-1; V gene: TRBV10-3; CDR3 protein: CAIGLAGDPNEQFF